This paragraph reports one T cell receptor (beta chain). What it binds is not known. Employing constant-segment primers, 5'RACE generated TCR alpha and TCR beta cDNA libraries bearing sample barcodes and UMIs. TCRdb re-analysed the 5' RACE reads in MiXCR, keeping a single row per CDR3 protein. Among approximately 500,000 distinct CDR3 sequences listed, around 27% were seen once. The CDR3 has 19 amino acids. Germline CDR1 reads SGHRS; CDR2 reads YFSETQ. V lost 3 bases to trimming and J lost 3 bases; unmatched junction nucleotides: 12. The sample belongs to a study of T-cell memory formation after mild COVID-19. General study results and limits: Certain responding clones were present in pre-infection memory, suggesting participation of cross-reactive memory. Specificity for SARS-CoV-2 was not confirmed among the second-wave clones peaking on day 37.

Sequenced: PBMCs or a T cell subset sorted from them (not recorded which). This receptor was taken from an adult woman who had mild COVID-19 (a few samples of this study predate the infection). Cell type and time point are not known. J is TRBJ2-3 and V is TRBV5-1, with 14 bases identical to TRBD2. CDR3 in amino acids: CASSSLTSGGALGTDTQYF. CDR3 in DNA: TGCGCCAGCAGCTCTCTGACTAGCGGGGGGGCCCTGGGGACAGATACGCAGTATTTT. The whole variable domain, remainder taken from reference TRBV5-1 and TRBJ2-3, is KAGVTQTPRYLIKTRGQQVTLSCSPISGHRSVSWYQQTPGQGLQFLFEYFSETQRNKGNFPGRFSGRQFSNSRSEMNVSTLELGDSALYLCASSSLTSGGALGTDTQYFGPGTRLTVL.